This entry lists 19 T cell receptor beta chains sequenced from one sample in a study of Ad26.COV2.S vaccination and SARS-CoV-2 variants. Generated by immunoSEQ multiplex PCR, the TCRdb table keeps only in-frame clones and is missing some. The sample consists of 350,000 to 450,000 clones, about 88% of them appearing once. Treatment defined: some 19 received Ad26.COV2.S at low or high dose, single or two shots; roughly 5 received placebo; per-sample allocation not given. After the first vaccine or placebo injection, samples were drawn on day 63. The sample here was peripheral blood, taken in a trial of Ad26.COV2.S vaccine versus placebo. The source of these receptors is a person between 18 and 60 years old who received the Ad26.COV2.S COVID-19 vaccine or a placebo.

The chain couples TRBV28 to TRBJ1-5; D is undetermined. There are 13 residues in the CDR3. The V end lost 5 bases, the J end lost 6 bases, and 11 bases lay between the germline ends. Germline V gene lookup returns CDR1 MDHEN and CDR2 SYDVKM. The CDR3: CASSVHGPQPQHF. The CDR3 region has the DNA TGTGCCAGCAGTGTACACGGCCCTCAGCCCCAGCATTTT.

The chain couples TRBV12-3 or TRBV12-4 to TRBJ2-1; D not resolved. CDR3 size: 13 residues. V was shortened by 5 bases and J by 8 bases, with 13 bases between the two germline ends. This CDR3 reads CASSIRVADEQFF. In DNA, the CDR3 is TGTGCCAGCAGTATAAGGGTAGCAGATGAGCAGTTCTTC.

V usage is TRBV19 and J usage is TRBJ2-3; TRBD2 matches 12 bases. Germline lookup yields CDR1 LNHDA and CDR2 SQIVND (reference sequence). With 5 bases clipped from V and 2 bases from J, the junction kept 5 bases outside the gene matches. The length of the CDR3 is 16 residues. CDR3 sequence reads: CASSLLAGGYTDTQYF. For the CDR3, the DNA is TGTGCCAGTAGTCTGCTAGCGGGAGGGTACACAGATACGCAGTATTTT.

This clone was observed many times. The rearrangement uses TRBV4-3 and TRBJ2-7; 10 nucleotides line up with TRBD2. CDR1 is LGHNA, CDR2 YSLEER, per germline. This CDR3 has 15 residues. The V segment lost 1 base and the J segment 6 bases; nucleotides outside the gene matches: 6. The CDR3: CASSQGAGGFGEQYF. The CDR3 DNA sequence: TGCGCCAGCAGCCAAGGAGCGGGAGGGTTCGGCGAGCAGTACTTC.

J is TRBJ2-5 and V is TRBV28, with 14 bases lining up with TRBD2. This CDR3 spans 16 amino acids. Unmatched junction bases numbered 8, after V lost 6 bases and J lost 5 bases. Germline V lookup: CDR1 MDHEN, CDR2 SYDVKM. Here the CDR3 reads CASSVGLAGGGETQYF. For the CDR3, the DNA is TGTGCCAGCAGCGTCGGACTAGCGGGAGGAGGGGAGACCCAGTACTTC.

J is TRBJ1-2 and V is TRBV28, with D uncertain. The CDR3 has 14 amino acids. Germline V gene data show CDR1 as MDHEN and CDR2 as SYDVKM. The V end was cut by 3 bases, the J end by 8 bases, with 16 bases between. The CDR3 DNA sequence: TGTGCCAGCAGTTTTCCGGGGAGCTCTTTGGGCTACACCTTC. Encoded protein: CASSFPGSSLGYTF.

CDR3 in DNA: TGTGCCAGCAGCCAAGATTACGTTTTGGAGACCCAGTACTTC. This encodes CASSQDYVLETQYF. The rearrangement uses TRBV3-1 (or the pseudogene TRBV3-2) and TRBJ2-5; D call uncertain. Per germline, CDR1 LGHDT and CDR2 YNNKEL (reference sequence). The CDR3 contains 14 residues. V lost 0 bases and J 5 bases, leaving 10 bases between the germline ends.

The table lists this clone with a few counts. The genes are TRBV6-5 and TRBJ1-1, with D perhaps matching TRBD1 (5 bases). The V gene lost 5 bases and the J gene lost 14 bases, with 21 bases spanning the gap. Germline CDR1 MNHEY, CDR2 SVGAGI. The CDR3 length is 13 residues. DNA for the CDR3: TGTGCCAGCAGTCCCTCCTGGGCAGGGCCCCTGTTCTTT. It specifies CASSPSWAGPLFF.

CDR3 loop: CASLLYTSNDQYF. The CDR3 DNA is TGTGCCAGCCTTCTGTACACTTCGAATGACCAGTACTTC. The chain has TRBV2 and TRBJ2-5; D unresolved. The CDR3 runs to 13 residues. Trimming pared 8 bases from V and 10 bases from J, leaving 20 bases between. Germline V gene sequence: CDR1 SNHLY, CDR2 FYNNEI.

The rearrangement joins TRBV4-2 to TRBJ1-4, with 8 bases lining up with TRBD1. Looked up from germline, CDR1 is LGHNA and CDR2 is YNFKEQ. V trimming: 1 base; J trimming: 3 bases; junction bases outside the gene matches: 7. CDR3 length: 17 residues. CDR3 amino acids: CASSQAVTGGPNEKLFF. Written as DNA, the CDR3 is TGTGCCAGCAGCCAAGCAGTAACAGGGGGTCCTAATGAAAAACTGTTTTTT.

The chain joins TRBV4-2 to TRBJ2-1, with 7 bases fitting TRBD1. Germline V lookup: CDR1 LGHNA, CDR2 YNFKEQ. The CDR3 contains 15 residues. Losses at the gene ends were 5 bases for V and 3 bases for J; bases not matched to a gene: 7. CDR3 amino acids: CASSRDRDSYNEQFF. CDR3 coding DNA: TGTGCCAGCAGCAGGGACCGGGACAGCTACAATGAGCAGTTCTTC.

DNA for the CDR3: TGTGCCAGTTCGAACGCCGGGAACCAAGAGACCCAGTACTTC. Amino acid sequence: CASSNAGNQETQYF. This rearrangement joins TRBV27 to TRBJ2-5; D is possibly TRBD2 (5 bases). V dropped 9 bases and J dropped 0 bases, with 14 bases sitting between them. Germline assignment: CDR1 MNHEY and CDR2 SMNVEV (reference sequence). This CDR3 has 14 residues.

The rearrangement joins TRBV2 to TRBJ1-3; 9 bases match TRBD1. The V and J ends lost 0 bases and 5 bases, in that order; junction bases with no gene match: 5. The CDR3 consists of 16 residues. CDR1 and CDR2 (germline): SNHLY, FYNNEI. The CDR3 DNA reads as TGTGCCAGCAGTGAAGCACCGGGACAGGGTCGAAACACCATATATTTT. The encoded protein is CASSEAPGQGRNTIYF. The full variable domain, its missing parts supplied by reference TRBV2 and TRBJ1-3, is EPEVTQTPSHQVTQMGQEVILRCVPISNHLYFYWYRQILGQKVEFLVSFYNNEISEKSEIFDDQFSVERPDGSNFTLKIRSTKLEDSAMYFCASSEAPGQGRNTIYFGEGSWLTVV.

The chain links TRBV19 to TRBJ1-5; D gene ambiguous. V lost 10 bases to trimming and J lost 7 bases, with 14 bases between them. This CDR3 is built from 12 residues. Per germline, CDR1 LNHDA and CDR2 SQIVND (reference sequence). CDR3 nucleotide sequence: TGTGCCACCAAGAGAGGTGGACAGCCCCAGCATTTT. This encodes CATKRGGQPQHF.

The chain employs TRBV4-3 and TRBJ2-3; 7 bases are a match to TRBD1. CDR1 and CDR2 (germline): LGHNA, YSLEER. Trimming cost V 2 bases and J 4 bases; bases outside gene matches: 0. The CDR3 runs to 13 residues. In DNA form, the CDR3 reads TGCGCCAGCAGCCAACAGGGGGCAGATACGCAGTATTTT. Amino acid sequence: CASSQQGADTQYF.

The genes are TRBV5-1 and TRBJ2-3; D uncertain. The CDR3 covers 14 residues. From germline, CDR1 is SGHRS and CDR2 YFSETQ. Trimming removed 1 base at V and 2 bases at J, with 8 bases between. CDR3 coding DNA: TGCGCCAGCAGCTTGAACGCCCTCACAGATACGCAGTATTTT. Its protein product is CASSLNALTDTQYF.

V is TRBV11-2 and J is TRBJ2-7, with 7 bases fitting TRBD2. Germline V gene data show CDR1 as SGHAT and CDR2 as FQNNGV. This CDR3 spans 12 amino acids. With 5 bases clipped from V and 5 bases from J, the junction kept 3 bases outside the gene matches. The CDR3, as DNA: TGTGCCAGCAGCATTGGGGGGGACGAGCAGTACTTC. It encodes CASSIGGDEQYF.

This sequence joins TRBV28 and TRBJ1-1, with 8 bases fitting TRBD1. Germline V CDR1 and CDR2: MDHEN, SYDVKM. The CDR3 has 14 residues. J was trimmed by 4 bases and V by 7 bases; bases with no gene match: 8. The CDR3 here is CASNDRGAGTEAFF. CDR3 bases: TGTGCCAGCAATGACAGGGGCGCTGGCACTGAAGCTTTCTTT.

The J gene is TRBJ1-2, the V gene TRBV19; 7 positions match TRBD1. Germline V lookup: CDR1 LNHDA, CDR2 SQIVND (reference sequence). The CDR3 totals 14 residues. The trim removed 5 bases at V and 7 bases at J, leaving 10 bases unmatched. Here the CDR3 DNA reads TGTGCCAGTAGTCCGCAGGGGGATCGTGGTGGCTACACCTTC. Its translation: CASSPQGDRGGYTF. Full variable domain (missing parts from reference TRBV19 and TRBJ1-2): DGGITQSPKYLFRKEGQNVTLSCEQNLNHDAMYWYRQDPGQGLRLIYYSQIVNDFQKGDIAEGYSVSREKKESFPLTVTSAQKNPTAFYLCASSPQGDRGGYTFGSGTRLTVV.